The 27 T cell receptor beta chains below all came from one sample that was sequenced in a study of cytomegalovirus exposure and HLA in healthy donors. Amplification used 60 Vbeta primers and 13 Jbeta primers. Measured with immunoSEQ multiplex PCR; TCRdb has only the in-frame clones, and not every one. The repertoire consists of over 75,000 clones, with roughly 60% occurring once and the leading ten covering roughly 2.1%. The specimen sequenced was PBMCs. Every receptor here comes from a human donor in good health.

The chain employs TRBV29-1 and TRBJ1-2, with 11 bases identical to TRBD1. The V segment lost 5 bases and the J segment 4 bases; nucleotides outside the gene matches: 24. Germline CDR1 and CDR2: SQVTM and ANQGSEA. The CDR3 contains 20 residues. The CDR3 DNA sequence: TGCAGCGTTCAGGCCTATCCGGGACAGGGGGTAAGCCCATATAGCTATGGCTACACCTTC. Protein product: CSVQAYPGQGVSPYSYGYTF. Based on the CDR3 plus reference TRBV29-1 and TRBJ1-2, the full variable domain is SAVISQKPSRDICQRGTSLTIQCQVDSQVTMMFWYRQQPGQSLTLIATANQGSEATYESGFVIDKFPISRPNLTFSTLTVSNMSPEDSSIYLCSVQAYPGQGVSPYSYGYTFGSGTRLTVV.

J is TRBJ2-5 and V is TRBV18; no clear D. CDR1 KGHSH and CDR2 LQKENI come from the germline V gene. The CDR3 is 13 residues long. V was clipped by 3 bases and J by 2 bases, with 7 bases between them. The DNA of the CDR3 is TGTGCCAGCTCACCCTCAGTTCAAGAGACCCAGTACTTC. Protein product: CASSPSVQETQYF.

The chain combines TRBV11-1 with TRBJ2-1; possibly TRBD2 for D (7 bases). The germline gives CDR1 SGHAT, CDR2 FQDESV (reference sequence). Trimming removed 5 bases at V and 6 bases at J, with 20 bases between. The CDR3 contains 16 residues. CDR3 DNA sequence: TGTGCCAGCAGCCTAGACCTAGGGGGGGTGGCCAATGAGCAGTTCTTC. Its protein is CASSLDLGGVANEQFF. The full variable domain, with the rest looked up from reference TRBV11-1 and TRBJ2-1, is EAEVAQSPRYKITEKSQAVAFWCDPISGHATLYWYRQILGQGPELLVQFQDESVVDDSQLPKDRFSAERLKGVDSTLKIQPAELGDSAMYLCASSLDLGGVANEQFFGPGTRLTVL.

The chain carries TRBV5-6 and TRBJ1-5, with 9 bases that match TRBD1. Germline assignment: CDR1 SGHDT and CDR2 YYEEEE. This CDR3 is 13 amino acids long. V lost 4 bases, J lost 9 bases, and 5 bases stayed unmatched. DNA of the CDR3: TGTGCCAGCAGCCTTTGGACAGGGGCGCCCCAGCATTTT. This gives the protein CASSLWTGAPQHF.

In this sample, this clone turned up once. This chain joins TRBV6-1 and TRBJ2-2; 9 bases map to TRBD1. This CDR3 region has 14 residues. The germline gives CDR1 MNHNS, CDR2 SASEGT. V was clipped by 6 bases and J by 5 bases; unmatched bases: 4. The CDR3 is CASSRTGETGELFF. Here the CDR3 DNA reads TGTGCCAGCAGCCGGACAGGGGAGACCGGGGAGCTGTTTTTT.

In this sample, this clone turned up a few times. V gene TRBV7-9 combines with J gene TRBJ1-1; no clear D gene. V was shortened by 0 bases and J by 4 bases, with 6 bases between the two germline ends. The CDR3 contains 13 residues. Germline V gene lookup returns CDR1 SEHNR and CDR2 FQNEAQ (reference sequence). CDR3 amino acids: CASSLAASTEAFF. The CDR3 DNA reads as TGTGCCAGCAGCTTAGCAGCCTCCACTGAAGCTTTCTTT.

This chain links TRBV7-2 with TRBJ2-7; 13 positions agree with TRBD2. CDR1 and CDR2 (germline): SGHTA, FQGNSA. The CDR3 is 15 amino acids. J lost 2 bases, V lost 5 bases, and 3 bases had no gene match. In DNA form, the CDR3 reads TGTGCCAGCAGCCAGGGACTAGCGGGGCCCTACGAGCAGTACTTC. The encoded protein is CASSQGLAGPYEQYF.

The chain links TRBV10-3 to TRBJ2-7, with TRBD1 identical over 10 bases. CDR3 size: 13 residues. Germline assignment: CDR1 ENHRY and CDR2 SYGVKD. Germline trimming cut 4 bases from V and 3 bases from J; bases unmatched to any gene: 0. The CDR3 protein is CAISGTGGYEQYF. The DNA for the CDR3 is TGTGCCATCAGTGGGACAGGGGGCTACGAGCAGTACTTC.

The chain is built from TRBV6-1 and TRBJ1-2, with 8 bases identical to TRBD1. The CDR3 length is 16 residues. The V gene's germline CDR1 is MNHNS and CDR2 SASEGT. Unmatched junction bases numbered 11, after V lost 4 bases and J lost 4 bases. CDR3: CASSGNADRETYGYTF. CDR3 bases: TGTGCCAGCAGTGGGAACGCGGACAGGGAGACCTATGGCTACACCTTC.

This clone occurred a few times. The chain links TRBV10-3 to TRBJ2-2, with 11 bases lining up with TRBD1. Germline lookup yields CDR1 ENHRY and CDR2 SYGVKD. The trim removed 6 bases at V and 6 bases at J, leaving 3 bases unmatched. The CDR3 totals 14 residues. CDR3 bases: TGTGCCATCAGGACGGGACAGGGGGCCGGGGAGCTGTTTTTT. Its translation: CAIRTGQGAGELFF.

V is TRBV7-8 and J is TRBJ2-1; the match to TRBD2 covers 10 bases. CDR1 is SGHVS, CDR2 FQNEAQ, per germline. V lost 3 bases to trimming and J lost 5 bases; unmatched junction nucleotides: 1. The CDR3 is 14 amino acids. CDR3 sequence: CASSLSGGDNEQFF. CDR3 nucleotides: TGTGCCAGCAGCTTGAGCGGGGGGGACAATGAGCAGTTCTTC.

The table lists this clone with a few counts. The CDR3 loop reads CASSAGHLYEQYF. The DNA of the CDR3 is TGTGCCAGCAGTGCGGGACACCTCTACGAGCAGTACTTC. V usage is TRBV6-1 and J usage is TRBJ2-7, with a weak D call TRBD1 (6 bases). V was trimmed by 4 bases and J by 3 bases, leaving 10 bases between them. Per germline, CDR1 MNHNS and CDR2 SASEGT. The CDR3 is 13 residues long.

This rearrangement joins TRBV19 to TRBJ1-2; TRBD1 is a possible D gene (6 bases). Germline assignment: CDR1 LNHDA and CDR2 SQIVND (reference sequence). With 4 bases removed from V and 4 bases from J, the gap between germline ends came to 13 bases. The CDR3 is 14 amino acids. In DNA, the CDR3 is TGTGCCAGTAGTACAGGGGAAAGGACCTATGGCTACACCTTC. Amino acids: CASSTGERTYGYTF.

The chain is built from TRBV5-1 and TRBJ1-4; maybe TRBD1 (5 bases). V lost 0 bases, J lost 4 bases, and 7 bases lay in between. The CDR3 totals 14 residues. Germline values: CDR1 SGHRS, CDR2 YFSETQ. The CDR3 region has the DNA TGCGCCAGCAGCTTGGAACAGGTTAATGAAAAACTGTTTTTT. The encoded protein is CASSLEQVNEKLFF.

CDR3 DNA sequence: TGTGCCAGCAGCTTAGGGGCCTTTGGCACCGGGGAGCTGTTTTTT. As protein: CASSLGAFGTGELFF. This sequence joins TRBV7-2 and TRBJ2-2; D not certain. The CDR3 contains 15 residues. Trimming shortened V by 1 base and J by 4 bases, and 10 bases separated the two germline ends. CDR1 and CDR2 from the germline V gene are SGHTA and FQGNSA.

The chain has TRBV2 and TRBJ1-2; 9 positions agree with TRBD1. This CDR3 region has 13 residues. CDR1 and CDR2 (germline): SNHLY, FYNNEI. The junction had 4 bases not matched to a gene; V was cut back by 5 bases and J by 6 bases. As DNA, the CDR3 is TGTGCCAGCAGTTCAACAGGGGGCGATGGCTACACCTTC. It translates to CASSSTGGDGYTF.

This clone was detected only a few times. The chain combines TRBV20-1 with TRBJ1-4; no firm D call. Trimming stripped 7 bases from V and 5 bases from J, with 8 bases between. In germline, CDR1 is DFQATT, CDR2 SNEGSKA (reference sequence). This CDR3 region has 11 residues. CDR3 nucleotide sequence: TGCAGTGGATCCGGGAATGAAAAACTGTTTTTT. This encodes CSGSGNEKLFF.

The chain links TRBV2 to TRBJ2-6, with TRBD1 identical over 7 bases. The length of the CDR3 is 14 residues. Germline-derived CDR1 and CDR2 are SNHLY and FYNNEI. The junction had 1 base not matched to a gene; V was cut back by 6 bases and J by 2 bases. CDR3 sequence reads: CASRDRAGANVLTF. In DNA form, the CDR3 reads TGTGCCAGCAGAGACAGGGCTGGGGCCAACGTCCTGACTTTC.

The rearrangement joins TRBV19 to TRBJ1-2, with TRBD1 matching over 7 bases. The CDR3 extends over 15 amino acids. Per the germline V gene, CDR1 is LNHDA and CDR2 is SQIVND (reference sequence). V shed 5 bases, J shed 7 bases, and the junction held 13 bases outside the gene matches. CDR3 region: CASSAWDSQRGGYTF. CDR3 sequence (DNA): TGTGCCAGTAGTGCATGGGACAGCCAACGGGGTGGCTACACCTTC.

J is TRBJ2-2 and V is TRBV7-3, with D possibly matching TRBD2 (7 bases). CDR1 SGHTA and CDR2 FQGTGA come from the germline V gene. Trimming pared 5 bases from V and 4 bases from J, leaving 23 bases between. This CDR3 is 18 amino acids long. CDR3 in amino acids: CASSPLVGGRGSTGELFF. The CDR3, as DNA: TGTGCCAGCAGCCCCCTAGTCGGAGGGAGGGGGAGCACCGGGGAGCTGTTTTTT.

This rearrangement joins TRBV7-6 to TRBJ1-1; 8 bases are shared with TRBD1. Germline values: CDR1 SGHVS, CDR2 FNYEAQ. The trim removed 5 bases at V and 4 bases at J, leaving 6 bases unmatched. The CDR3 covers 14 residues. The CDR3 region is CASSQTGGVTEAFF. The DNA of the CDR3 is TGTGCCAGCAGCCAAACAGGGGGGGTCACTGAAGCTTTCTTT.

The rearrangement joins TRBV13 to TRBJ1-2, with D tentatively TRBD1 (5 bases). Germline V lookup: CDR1 PRHDT, CDR2 FYEKMQ (reference sequence). There are 14 residues in the CDR3. V lost 3 bases and J lost 8, with 16 bases in between. CDR3 sequence (DNA): TGTGCCAGCAGCTTGGTCACGGGGACTAGGGGCTACACCTTC. Translation gives CASSLVTGTRGYTF.

This clone was seen more than once but under ten times. Different DNA sequences within this sample yield the same CDR3. CDR3 sequence reads: CASSPKGDTIYF. For the CDR3, the DNA is TGTGCCAGCTCACCAAAGGGAGACACCATATATTTT. The rearrangement uses TRBV18 and TRBJ1-3, with D unclear. CDR1 is KGHSH and CDR2 is LQKENI in the germline V gene. Trimming removed 2 bases at V and 8 bases at J, with 7 bases between. The CDR3 has 12 amino acids.

The rearrangement links TRBV5-4 to TRBJ1-1, with D perhaps TRBD1 (5 bases). This CDR3 has 14 residues. Germline CDR1 reads SGHNT; CDR2 reads YYREEE (reference sequence). V lost 6 bases, J lost 5 bases, and 17 bases lay in between. This CDR3 reads CASMHDGGGTEAFF. CDR3 coding DNA: TGTGCCAGCATGCACGACGGCGGGGGTACTGAAGCTTTCTTT.

This clone showed up just once. The CDR3 DNA follows: TGCGCCAGCAGCTTGGGTCAGTGGGGGCCGGGGGGGTACACTGAAGCTTTCTTT. Its protein product is CASSLGQWGPGGYTEAFF. The chain couples TRBV5-1 to TRBJ1-1; D is possibly TRBD1 (6 bases). The V and J ends lost 0 bases and 3 bases respectively, with 21 bases between them. This CDR3 has 18 residues. Germline V gives CDR1 SGHRS, CDR2 YFSETQ.

The chain combines TRBV7-8 with TRBJ1-5; 7 bases align to TRBD1. The germline CDR1 and CDR2 sequences are SGHVS and FQNEAQ. The J segment lost 5 bases and the V segment lost 5 bases, leaving 6 bases of the junction unmatched. The CDR3 spans 14 residues. The DNA of the CDR3 is TGTGCCAGCAGCCCCAACAGGGGCCATCAGCCCCAGCATTTT. Translating gives CASSPNRGHQPQHF.

This sequence joins TRBV7-8 and TRBJ1-1; maybe TRBD1 (6 bases). Trimming stripped 5 bases from V and 5 bases from J, with 12 bases between. The CDR3 extends over 13 amino acids. Germline V gene data show CDR1 as SGHVS and CDR2 as FQNEAQ. CDR3 amino acids: CASSLAGQTEAFF. DNA of the CDR3: TGTGCCAGCAGCCTCGCTGGACAGACTGAAGCTTTCTTT.